This TCR beta chain comes out of a study of cytomegalovirus exposure and HLA in healthy donors. Per germline, CDR1 SGHNT and CDR2 YENEEA. With 1 base removed from V and 7 bases from J, the gap between germline ends came to 10 bases. The CDR3 is 14 amino acids. Primers included in the PCR were 60 Vbeta and 13 Jbeta primers. Only in-frame clones appear in the TCRdb table, and some are missing; sequencing was by immunoSEQ multiplex PCR. The sample lists 100,000 to 150,000 clones, less than 20% seen once, with 1.5% to 2% in the top ten. Overall study results and limits: A later analysis showed TCR association rates differing by HLA locus, peaking at DRB1 and lowest at HLA-C. For TCR beta chains, V- and J-gene trimming was later linked to a missense DCLRE1C variant. A prior analysis recorded that most TCR beta V segments were productive about 87% or about 30% of the time. At a 0.05 false discovery rate, a later analysis found some 18,000 TCR beta sequences to be associated with HLA alleles.

Concerning this clone itself: The antigen remains unidentified.

Sample: PBMCs. The chain is built from TRBV11-3 and TRBJ2-2; tentative D call: TRBD1 (6 bases). The receptor was derived from a woman younger than 30 in good health and CMV-seronegative. The CDR3 is CASSLGTVDGELFF. CDR3 bases: TGTGCCAGCAGCTTAGGGACAGTTGACGGGGAGCTGTTTTTT.